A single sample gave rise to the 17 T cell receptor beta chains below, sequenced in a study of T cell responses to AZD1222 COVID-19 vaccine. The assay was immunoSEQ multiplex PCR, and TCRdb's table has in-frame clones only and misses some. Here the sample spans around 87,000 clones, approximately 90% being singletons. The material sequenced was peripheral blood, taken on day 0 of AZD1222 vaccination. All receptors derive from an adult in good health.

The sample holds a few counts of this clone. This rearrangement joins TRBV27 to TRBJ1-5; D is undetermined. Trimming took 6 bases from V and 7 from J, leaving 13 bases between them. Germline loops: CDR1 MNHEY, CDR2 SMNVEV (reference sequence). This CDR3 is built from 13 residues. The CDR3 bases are TGTGCCAGCAGCCAAGGATTAAGGCAGCCCCAGCATTTT. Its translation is CASSQGLRQPQHF.

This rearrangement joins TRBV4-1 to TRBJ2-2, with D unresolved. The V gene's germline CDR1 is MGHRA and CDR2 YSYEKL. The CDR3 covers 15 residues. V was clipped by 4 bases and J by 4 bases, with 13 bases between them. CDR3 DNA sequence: TGCGCCAGCAGCCTCATAGTGGGCGCCACCGGGGAGCTGTTTTTT. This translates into CASSLIVGATGELFF.

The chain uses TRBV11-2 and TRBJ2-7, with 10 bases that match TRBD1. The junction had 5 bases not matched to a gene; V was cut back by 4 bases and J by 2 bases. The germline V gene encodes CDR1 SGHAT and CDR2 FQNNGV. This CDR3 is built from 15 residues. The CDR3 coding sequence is TGTGCCAGCAGCTACCCCGGGACAGGGGCCTACGAGCAGTACTTC. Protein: CASSYPGTGAYEQYF.

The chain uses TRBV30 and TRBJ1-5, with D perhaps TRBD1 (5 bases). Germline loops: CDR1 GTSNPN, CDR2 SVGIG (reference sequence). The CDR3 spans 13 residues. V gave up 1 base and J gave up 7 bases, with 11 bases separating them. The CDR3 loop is CAWSGPGPQPQHF. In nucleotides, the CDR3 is TGTGCCTGGAGTGGGCCAGGGCCCCAGCCCCAGCATTTT.

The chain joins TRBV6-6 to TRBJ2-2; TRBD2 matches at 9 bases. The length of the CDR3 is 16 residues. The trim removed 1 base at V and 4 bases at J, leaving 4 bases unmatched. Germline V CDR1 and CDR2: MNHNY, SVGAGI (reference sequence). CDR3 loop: CASSYLAGEVTGELFF. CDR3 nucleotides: TGTGCCAGCAGTTACTTAGCGGGAGAGGTCACCGGGGAGCTGTTTTTT.

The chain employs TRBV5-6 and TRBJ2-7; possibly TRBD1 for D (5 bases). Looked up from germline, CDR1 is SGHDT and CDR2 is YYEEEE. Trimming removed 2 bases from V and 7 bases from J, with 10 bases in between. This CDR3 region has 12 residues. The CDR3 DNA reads TGTGCCAGCAGCTTTTGGGGCCGGGAGCAGTACTTC. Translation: CASSFWGREQYF.

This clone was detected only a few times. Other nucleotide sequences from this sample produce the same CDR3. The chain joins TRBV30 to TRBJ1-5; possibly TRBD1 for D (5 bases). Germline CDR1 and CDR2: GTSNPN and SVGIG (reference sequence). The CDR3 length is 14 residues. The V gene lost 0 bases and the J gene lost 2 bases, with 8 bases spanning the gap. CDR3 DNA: TGTGCCTGGAGTGTACAAGGGGGCAATCAGCCCCAGCATTTT. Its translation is CAWSVQGGNQPQHF. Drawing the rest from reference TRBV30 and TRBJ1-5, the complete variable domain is SQTIHQWPATLVQPVGSPLSLECTVEGTSNPNLYWYRQAAGRGLQLLFYSVGIGQISSEVPQNLSASRPQDRQFILSSKKLLLSDSGFYLCAWSVQGGNQPQHFGDGTRLSIL.

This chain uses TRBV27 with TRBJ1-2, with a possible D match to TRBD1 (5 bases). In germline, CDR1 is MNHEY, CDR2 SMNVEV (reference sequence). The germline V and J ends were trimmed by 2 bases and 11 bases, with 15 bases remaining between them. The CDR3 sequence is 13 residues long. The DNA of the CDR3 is TGTGCCAGCAGTTTAGCTGGACTGGGGCGTTACACCTTC. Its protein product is CASSLAGLGRYTF.

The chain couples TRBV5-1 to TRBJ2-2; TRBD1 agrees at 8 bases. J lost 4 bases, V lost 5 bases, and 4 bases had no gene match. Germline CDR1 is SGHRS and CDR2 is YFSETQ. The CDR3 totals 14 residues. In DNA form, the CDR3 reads TGCGCCAGCAGGCCAGGGGGCAGCACCGGGGAGCTGTTTTTT. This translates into CASRPGGSTGELFF.

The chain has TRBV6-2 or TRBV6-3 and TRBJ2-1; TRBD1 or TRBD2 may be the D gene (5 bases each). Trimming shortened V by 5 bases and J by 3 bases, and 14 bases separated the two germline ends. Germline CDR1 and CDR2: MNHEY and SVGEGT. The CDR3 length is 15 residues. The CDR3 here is CASSNPGRNYNEQFF. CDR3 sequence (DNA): TGTGCCAGCAGTAACCCGGGACGCAACTACAATGAGCAGTTCTTC.

The DNA for the CDR3 is TGTGCCAGCAGCTTGGCTCAGGGGCTGGGATTGGGCTACACCTTC. Encoded protein: CASSLAQGLGLGYTF. This chain connects TRBV5-6 to TRBJ1-2; D is possibly TRBD1 (6 bases). V was trimmed by 0 bases and J by 8 bases, leaving 17 bases between them. The CDR3 contains 15 residues. Germline loops: CDR1 SGHDT, CDR2 YYEEEE.

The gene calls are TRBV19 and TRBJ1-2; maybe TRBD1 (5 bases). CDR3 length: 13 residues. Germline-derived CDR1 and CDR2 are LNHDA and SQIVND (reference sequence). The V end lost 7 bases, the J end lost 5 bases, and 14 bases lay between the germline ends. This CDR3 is CASTEGRDYGYTF. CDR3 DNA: TGTGCCAGTACCGAGGGACGGGATTATGGCTACACCTTC.

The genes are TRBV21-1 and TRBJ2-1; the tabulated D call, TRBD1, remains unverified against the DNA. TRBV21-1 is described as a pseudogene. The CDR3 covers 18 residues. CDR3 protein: CASRLDPQGVSIYNEQFF. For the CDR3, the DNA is TGTGCCAGCAGACTCGATCCACAGGGGGTCAGCATTTACAATGAGCAGTTCTTC.

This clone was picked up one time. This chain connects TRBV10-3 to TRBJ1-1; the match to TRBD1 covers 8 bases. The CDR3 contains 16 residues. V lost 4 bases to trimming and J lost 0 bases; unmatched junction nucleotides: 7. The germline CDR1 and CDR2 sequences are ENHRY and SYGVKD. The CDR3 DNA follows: TGTGCCATCAGTGCTGGACAGGGTCAAATGAACACTGAAGCTTTCTTT. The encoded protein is CAISAGQGQMNTEAFF.

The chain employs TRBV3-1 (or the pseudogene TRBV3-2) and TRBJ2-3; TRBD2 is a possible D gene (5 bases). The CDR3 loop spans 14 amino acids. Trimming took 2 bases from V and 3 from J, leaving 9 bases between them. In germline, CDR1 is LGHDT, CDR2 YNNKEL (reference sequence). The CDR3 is CASSQLSGTDTQYF. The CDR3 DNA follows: TGTGCCAGCAGCCAATTAAGCGGAACAGATACGCAGTATTTT.

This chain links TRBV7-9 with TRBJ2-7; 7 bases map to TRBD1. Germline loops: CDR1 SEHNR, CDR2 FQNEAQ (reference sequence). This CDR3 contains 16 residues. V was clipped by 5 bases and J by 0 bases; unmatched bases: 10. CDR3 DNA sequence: TGTGCCAGCAGCCCAGTGAGTGGGACAGCCTCCTACGAGCAGTACTTC. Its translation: CASSPVSGTASYEQYF.

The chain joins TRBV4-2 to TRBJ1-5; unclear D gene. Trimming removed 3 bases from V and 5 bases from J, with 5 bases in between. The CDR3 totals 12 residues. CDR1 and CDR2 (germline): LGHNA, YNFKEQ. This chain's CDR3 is CASSHSDQPQHF. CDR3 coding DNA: TGTGCCAGCAGCCACAGTGATCAGCCCCAGCATTTT.